This section outlines one T cell receptor (beta chain) sequence together with its context. No antigen is known for it. Base-call qualities are not available, and no considerably larger clone is one nucleotide away. The data were obtained in a study of cytomegalovirus exposure and HLA in healthy donors (dated by TCRdb to the late 2010s). With respect to the entire study: An earlier analysis of about 530 of the donors reported 250 to 350 Gb of sequence data and around 120 million unique TCR beta sequences obtained from roughly 170 million T cells. An early release that covered fewer than 800 HLA-typed donors contained approximately 290 gigabases of sequencing data and tens of millions of unique TCR sequences. The genetic ancestry cluster associated with self-reported Caucasian donors included 80% to 90% of the approximately 410 genotyped donors. The aim of the study was to test whether cataloging public T cell receptors could identify signatures of past pathogen exposure. The study used immunosequencing to profile the T cell repertoires of approximately 650 subjects and linked those repertoires to cytomegalovirus serostatus. Besides the first cohort of roughly 700 subjects, a separate validation cohort made up of roughly 130 different subjects was used. The study combined high-throughput TCR immunosequencing, statistical association of individual TCRs with disease status, and machine learning to predict cytomegalovirus infection status. A later analysis re-examined previously published TCR beta repertoires from over 500 donors and added high-resolution HLA genotyping to investigate patterns of TCR occurrence. The later analysis used no new phenotypic data to find candidate immune exposures, relying instead on TCR beta sequences and their occurrence across donors. In an earlier analysis of more than 550 of the donors, high-throughput TCR beta sequencing was used to judge whether each TCR beta V gene segment behaved as functional or pseudogenic. Donor age, sex, ethnicity and CMV serostatus were compiled alongside the repertoire data. A later genetic analysis used genome-wide SNP genotypes for about 65% of the roughly 670 donors, treating that subset as a discovery cohort. Every repertoire in the discovery cohort had been generated on one and the same sequencing platform. HLA typing included class I and class II loci at four-digit resolution. The number of typed donors differed by locus: roughly 620-640 for A, B, C, DRB1 and DQB1; 522 for DQA1; 606 for DPA1; and some 470 for DPB1. A handful of DR-DQ haplotypes were handled as single units for association and clustering because linkage in the cohort was strong. On average, roughly 240,000 unique TCR beta nucleotide sequences were sequenced per donor among several hundred genotyped donors of the cohort, with approximately 18% of those sequences being non-productive.

From V the trimming removes 3 bases and from J it removes 0 bases, while the gene matches leave 8 bases of the junction unaccounted for. The CDR3, cysteine through phenylalanine, is 17 amino acids long. The retained sequence is limited to the CDR3, 51 bases, with the frame set at the first base. For CDR1 and CDR2, the germline V gene (reference sequence) lists GTSNPN and SVGIG. Libraries were made using the immunoSEQ multiplex PCR assay. A mixture of 60 forward primers for TCR Vbeta segments and 13 reverse primers for TCR Jbeta segments was used in the multiplex PCR. A multiplex PCR assay on genomic DNA amplified the CDR3 region of rearranged TCR beta genes. Amplified TCR beta libraries were sequenced as 87-base-pair reads on the Illumina HiSeq System. The study's processing was this. In a later analysis, some 80 million unique TCR beta chains were counted across the roughly 700 repertoires, and about 10 million of these chains were shared by at least two donors. A nearest-neighbor algorithm error-corrected the raw reads and collapsed the reads into unique sequences, merging closely related sequences to remove PCR and sequencing errors. To assign V, D and J gene segments, CDR3 sequences were aligned to IMGT reference sequences. Each retained sequence needed at least a six-nucleotide match to both a V gene segment and a J gene segment. A rearrangement counted as productive if the CDR3 had no stop codons and remained in frame with V and J, and every other rearrangement counted as non-productive. Following IMGT convention, CDR3 was defined as the stretch from the second conserved V-encoded cysteine to the conserved J-encoded phenylalanine. The earlier analysis of about 610 of the donors excluded sequences that lacked an unambiguous match to a single V gene segment. In an earlier analysis of about 590 of the donors, a V segment was called functional when productive rearrangements were above 56.7%, and segregating when the standard deviation between donors exceeded 5%. A statistical classification framework was developed to diagnose cytomegalovirus status using the catalog of TCR beta chain sequences. A later analysis assigned V and J genes by comparing TCR nucleotide sequences with IMGT/GENE-DB human TR gene sequences. Using the TCRdist pipeline, a later analysis assigned CDR3 sequences along with most-parsimonious VDJ recombination scenarios. In a later analysis, each TCR beta chain was defined by its CDR3 amino acid sequence together with its V-gene family, and reads lacking a unique V-gene family were excluded. A later analysis removed 550 to 650 highly shared, low-generation-probability nucleotide sequences to deal with suspected cross-contamination and a sequencing artifact. In a later analysis, a clonal expansion index for each public chain was calculated from normalized within-repertoire ranks of inferred template counts. A later analysis computed generation probabilities with a VDJ recombination model fitted to out-of-frame rearrangements, and checked the results against IGoR. In a later analysis, hypergeometric tests were used to score TCR-TCR, TCR-HLA and TCR-CMV co-occurrence, with a repertoire-size bias correction applied to TCR pairs. In a later analysis, false discovery rates were estimated by permuting HLA or CMV assignments 20 times. In a later analysis, co-occurring TCRs were grouped using DBSCAN, and TCRdist sequence similarity was added for clustering within HLA-allele-positive subsets. Repertoires with fewer than 30,000 or more than 120,000 public chains were left out of co-occurrence clustering, as were about 5 repertoires with anomalous nucleotide sharing. What TCRdb holds here is the immuneACCESS table cut down to in-frame rearrangements. Part of the clones is not present; checked against another copy, under half of the missing clones reflect an unresolved V gene, and the others are unexplained. That table furnishes V, J and clone size, whereas the DNA furnished D and trimming. For this sample the table gives about 160,000 clones, of which around 77% were detected only once. The top ten constitute under 1.5% of the sample.

The cohort comprised more than 550 healthy bone marrow donors. All cohort members were sampled while nominally healthy, although unrecorded immune exposures were likely present. The donor tested CMV seronegative and was one of the 352 seronegative cohort members. Every donor gave a peripheral blood sample, and the peripheral blood mononuclear cells from that sample were used for TCR beta sequencing. Genomic DNA extraction from the blood cell samples was performed with the Qiagen DNeasy Blood Extraction Kit. Study-level results and caveats: Strong co-occurrence of HLA alleles, especially DR and DQ, made assigning TCR associations to individual alleles difficult. Specific HLA alleles were associated with about 17,000 TCR beta sequences at a false discovery rate of 0.05 in a later analysis. Because some donors lacked HLA typing at each locus, the association tests relied only on the typed subset. In an earlier analysis of approximately 590 of the donors, most TCR beta V segments appeared in productive rearrangements about 87% or about 30% of the time, broadly matching IMGT annotations. A later analysis reported that several top co-occurrence clusters appeared linked to parvovirus B19, influenza, CMV and Epstein-Barr virus. Some IMGT-functional V segments, including TRBV6-2 and TRBV6-3, could not be told apart with the 87-base-pair reads, so those segments were excluded. It was suggested by the authors that the approach could potentially be generalized to other disease states and immunological phenotypes. In this cohort, only TCR beta chains were sequenced, and detectable features were limited by the absence of alpha or paired-chain data. In both the original and validation cohorts, the classifier was reported to diagnose cytomegalovirus status with high specificity and sensitivity. In a later analysis, TCR association rates were found to vary across HLA loci, with the most associated TCRs seen for DRB1 alleles and the fewest for HLA-C alleles. For the cohort, immune exposure information was limited to CMV serostatus. Roughly uniform sequencing depth across donors was assumed in presence/absence analyses, although this assumption may not hold. Most TCR sequences were observed very rarely across donors, whereas some public TCRs were present in many individuals. A few of the identified cytomegalovirus-associated TCR beta chains were confirmed in vitro to be specific for cytomegalovirus antigens. A group of highly shared sequence variants was considered likely to be a technical artifact of the sequencing pipeline. In a later analysis, most CMV-associated TCR beta chains were found to appear HLA-restricted, with HLA associations seemingly driven largely by CMV exposure. The study gave a list of around 170 TCR beta chains associated with cytomegalovirus. Some 16 rarely observed V segments, including chromosome 9 orphons, were excluded from the earlier analysis of several hundred of the donors because counts were too low. V-gene and J-gene trimming of TCR beta chains was associated with a missense DCLRE1C variant in a later genetic analysis, and the association was replicated in an independent cohort. In a later analysis, HLA-associated TCR beta chains showed more clonal expansion and lower generation probabilities than non-associated chains that were equally common. Compared with the approximately 670-donor mean, donors in an Asian-associated ancestry cluster had fewer N-insertions in productive TCRs, according to a later genetic analysis. A further reported finding was that TCR beta sequences accurately predicted the HLA-A and HLA-B alleles for most subjects in the first cohort. Linkage disequilibrium might explain the correlated functional status among segregating V segments, but an unknown experimental factor could not be excluded.

Rearrangement joined TRBV30 to TRBJ1-6, with 7 junctional bases fitting TRBD1. The TCR originated in a woman aged 25 to 39 in good health and CMV-seronegative. Sequenced material: PBMCs. Here the CDR3 is given as CAWSPWDRGSYNSPLHF. In nucleotide form, the sequence is TGTGCCTGGAGCCCCTGGGACAGAGGCTCCTATAATTCACCCCTCCACTTT.